The source of this T cell receptor beta chain is a study of blood T cells in healthy people across ages. A second PCR of roughly 7 to 11 cycles used a sample-barcoded 5' primer and a J-beta primer mix. TCRdb processed the 5' RACE reads anew with MiXCR; each CDR3 protein has one entry. The sample includes around 1.5 million distinct CDR3 sequences, roughly 32% of them seen just once. The CDR3 contains 15 residues. Germline lookup yields CDR1 SGHDT and CDR2 YYEEEE. The V gene end was trimmed by 1 base and the J gene end by 2 bases; junction bases not matched to a gene: 4. This clonotype appeared many times.

This receptor was identified in a woman in her thirties in good health. This sequence joins TRBV5-6 and TRBJ2-3; 7 bases are a match to TRBD1. Sequences were obtained from blood. CDR3 DNA sequence: TGTGCCAGCAGCTTGAACAGGGGACCCACAGATACGCAGTATTTT. Amino acids: CASSLNRGPTDTQYF.